The present TCR beta chain was sequenced within a study of blood T cells in healthy people across ages. Study-level points and caveats: In older individuals, TCR beta diversity per million T cells was lower, falling roughly linearly with age.

A second PCR, run for roughly 7 to 11 cycles, used a sample-barcoded 5' primer plus a J-beta primer mix. Every single cDNA molecule received a tag from a template-switch adaptor with 12 random nucleotides. TCRdb processed the 5' RACE reads anew with MiXCR; each CDR3 protein has one entry. The data contain roughly 930,000 distinct CDR3 sequences, 40% to 60% of them seen just once; the ten biggest clones take up roughly 13%. Comment on this clonotype: As yet, its antigen is unknown.

Donors ranged from 6 to 90 years old and were healthy Caucasians in Russia. Sequencing used blood. The clonotype originates from a man in his thirties or forties in good health.

The CDR3 DNA sequence: TGCAGCGTCACTAACTACAATGAGCAGTTCTTC. The encoded protein is CSVTNYNEQFF. This chain uses TRBV29-1 with TRBJ2-1; D gene ambiguous. Looked up from germline, CDR1 is SQVTM and CDR2 is ANQGSEA. V lost 6 bases and J lost 3, with 6 bases in between. This CDR3 is built from 11 residues.